This TCR beta chain was sequenced during a study of blood T cell repertoires in COVID-19. Looking at the study overall: Acute and convalescent COVID-19 specimens originated in the United States, Italy and Spain. Sources were T cells, B-cell-depleted T cells, or PBMCs; the material itself was cDNA or gDNA.

The authors' processing: Amplified reference gene primers provided the basis for estimating nucleated cell counts. TCRdb's table, derived via immunoSEQ multiplex PCR, lists solely in-frame clones and lacks some. Clone size and V and J calls were adopted from that table, with D and trimming inferred from the DNA. This sample has about 160,000 clones; about four fifths occur once, and the top ten carry roughly 3.6%. Trimming left V 5 bases short and J 2 bases short, with 17 bases between. CDR1 is SEHNR and CDR2 is FQNEAQ in the germline V gene (reference sequence). CDR3 length equals 16 residues. The sequenced sample was peripheral blood. J is TRBJ2-3 and V is TRBV7-9; TRBD2 might be the D (6 bases). The TCR sequence derives from a woman older than 75 with acute or convalescent COVID-19. Here the CDR3 DNA reads TGTGCCAGCAGCATCCTTAGGGGAGGCCTCACAGATACGCAGTATTTT. Its protein is CASSILRGGLTDTQYF.